This T cell receptor (beta chain) derives from a study of shared clonotypes between healthy human individuals. Study-level points and caveats: Depth was large, yet rarefaction showed that sorted-subset sequencing was incomplete.

Deletions cut 0 bases from V and 6 bases from J, with 15 bases between. The CDR3 contains 15 residues. The germline gives CDR1 SGHRS, CDR2 YFSETQ. As concerns this clone: As yet, its antigen is unknown.

Donors were healthy HIV-negative adults without recently reported acute infections or vaccinations. Researchers partitioned CD4+ cells into CD45RA+ naive and CD45RA-negative memory subsets. Assay: immunoSEQ multiplex PCR; the TCRdb copy retains only in-frame clones and omits some. Of some 1,100,000 clones detected, about 80% appear once; the ten largest clones hold approximately 0.5%. The receptor was derived from a man younger than 35 in good health. Some clones in this sample may be carry-over from other donors' samples. The specimen was memory CD4+ T cells from PBMCs. The subset here: CD45RA-negative fraction. The chain recombines TRBV5-1 with TRBJ1-1; no clear D gene. The CDR3 bases are TGCGCCAGCAGCTTGGGAACGGGTTTGTTCGCTGAAGCTTTCTTT. Amino acid sequence: CASSLGTGLFAEAFF.